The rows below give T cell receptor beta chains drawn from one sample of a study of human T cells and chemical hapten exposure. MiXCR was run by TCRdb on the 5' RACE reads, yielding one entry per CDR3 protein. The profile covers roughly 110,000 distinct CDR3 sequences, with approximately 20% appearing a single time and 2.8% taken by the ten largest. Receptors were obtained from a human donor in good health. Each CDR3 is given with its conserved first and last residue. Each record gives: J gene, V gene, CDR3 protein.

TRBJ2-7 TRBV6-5 CASSRAKSDEQYF
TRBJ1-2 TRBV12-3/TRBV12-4 CASSADLDYGYTF
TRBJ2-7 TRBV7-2 CASSLVGTGPEQYF
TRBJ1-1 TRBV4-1 CASSQLLPPVGTEAFF
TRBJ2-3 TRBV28 CASSSLAGAGTDTQYF
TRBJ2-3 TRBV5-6 CASSLAGAEDTQYF
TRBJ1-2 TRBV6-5 CASSSTELNYGYTF
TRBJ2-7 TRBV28 CASSHEQGTFSYEQYF
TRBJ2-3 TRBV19 CASCRGTPTDTQYF
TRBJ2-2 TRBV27 CASPRPPGRFTGELFF
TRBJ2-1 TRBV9 CASSVEGGASGSSERFF
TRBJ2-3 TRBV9 CASSARGAAGGEADTQYF
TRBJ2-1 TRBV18 CASSPKGTSGSSNEQFF
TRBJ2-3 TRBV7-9 CASSPGTSGKKADTQYF
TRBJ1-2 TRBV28 CATDRGTSSYTF
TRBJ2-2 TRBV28 CASSHKGVGANTGELFF
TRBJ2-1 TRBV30 CAWNPGQPYNEEFF
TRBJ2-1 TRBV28 CASSLGGQYNEQFF
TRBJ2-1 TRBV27 CASRPLVTGADNEQFF
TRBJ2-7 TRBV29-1 CSVTRLDSYEQYF